This TCR beta chain was observed in a study of blood T cell repertoires in COVID-19. V lost 3 bases, J lost 9 bases, and 6 bases stayed unmatched. Germline CDR1 and CDR2: LNHDA and SQIVND (reference sequence). The CDR3 is made up of 13 amino acids. Sequencing was performed with immunoSEQ multiplex PCR; in TCRdb, only in-frame clones are kept and a portion is missing. The data hold 250,000 or so clones, with 85% to 90% observed a single time. The TCR was taken from a woman in her 30s with acute COVID-19. The J gene is TRBJ2-7, the V gene TRBV19; 9 positions match TRBD2. The sequenced sample consisted of PBMCs or T cells enriched from blood (not recorded which). The CDR3 DNA is TGTGCCAGTAGTATTAGCGGGGGCCTTGGGCAGTACTTC. Translated, it gives CASSISGGLGQYF.